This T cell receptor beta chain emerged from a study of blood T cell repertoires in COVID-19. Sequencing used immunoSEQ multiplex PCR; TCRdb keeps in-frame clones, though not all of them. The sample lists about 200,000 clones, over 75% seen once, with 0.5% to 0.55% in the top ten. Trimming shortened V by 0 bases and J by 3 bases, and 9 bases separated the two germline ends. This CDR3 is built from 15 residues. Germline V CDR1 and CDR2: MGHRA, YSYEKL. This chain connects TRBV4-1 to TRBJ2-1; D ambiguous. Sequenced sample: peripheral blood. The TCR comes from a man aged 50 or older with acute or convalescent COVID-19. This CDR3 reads CASSQEWANYNEQFF. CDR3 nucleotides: TGCGCCAGCAGCCAAGAGTGGGCTAACTACAATGAGCAGTTCTTC.